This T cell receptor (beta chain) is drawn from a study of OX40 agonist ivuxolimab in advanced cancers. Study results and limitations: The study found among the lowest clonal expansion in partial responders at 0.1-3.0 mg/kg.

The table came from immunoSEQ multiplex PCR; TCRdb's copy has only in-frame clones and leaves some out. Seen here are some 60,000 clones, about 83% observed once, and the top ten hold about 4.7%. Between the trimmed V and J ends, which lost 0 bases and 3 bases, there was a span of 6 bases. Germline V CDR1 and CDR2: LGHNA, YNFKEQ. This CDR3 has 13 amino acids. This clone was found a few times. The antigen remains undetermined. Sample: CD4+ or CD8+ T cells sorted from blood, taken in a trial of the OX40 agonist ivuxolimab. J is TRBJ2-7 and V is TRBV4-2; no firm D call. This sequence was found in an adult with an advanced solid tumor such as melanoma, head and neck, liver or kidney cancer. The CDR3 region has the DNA TGTGCCAGCAGCCAAGAGGTGGGCTACGAGCAGTACTTC. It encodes CASSQEVGYEQYF.